This TCR beta chain emerged from a study of cytomegalovirus exposure and HLA in healthy donors. Study-wide results and caveats: Later on, a genetic analysis was performed. It linked a missense variant in DCLRE1C with V- and J-gene trimming of TCR beta. In an earlier analysis, about 87% or about 30%: the productive usage of most TCR beta V segments.

The PCR had 60 Vbeta and 13 Jbeta primers. As handled by the study authors: About 80 million unique TCR beta chains, roughly 11 million of them shared, were counted by a later analysis. Produced via immunoSEQ multiplex PCR; TCRdb's table is partial and in-frame only. The D gene and trimming were derived from the DNA, and the V and J assignments and clone size from that table. The data show 100,000 to 150,000 clones, about 15% seen once. The CDR3 has 14 residues. The V segment lost 1 base and the J segment 5 bases; nucleotides outside the gene matches: 1. Looked up from germline, CDR1 is MGHRA and CDR2 is YSYEKL. This clone was seen only a few times. Its antigen remains unidentified. Whereas donors were nominally healthy upon sampling, unrecorded immune exposures were probable.

This TCR was sampled from a female donor in good health and CMV-seropositive. The gene calls are TRBV4-1 and TRBJ1-4, with 7 bases fitting TRBD1. Material: PBMCs. The CDR3 coding sequence is TGCGCCAGCAGCCAAGTGGGACAGAATGAAAAACTGTTTTTT. It is translated as CASSQVGQNEKLFF.